This TCR beta chain appears in the sequencing data of a study of cytomegalovirus exposure and HLA in healthy donors. It was with 60 Vbeta and 13 Jbeta primers that the PCR ran. TCRdb keeps only in-frame clones here, not all; method: immunoSEQ multiplex PCR. This sample lists approximately 80,000 clones; its ten largest clones have 1.1%. Germline assignment: CDR1 MNHEY and CDR2 SVGAGI. The length of the CDR3 is 15 residues. Trimming removed 6 bases from V and 4 bases from J; junction bases left unmatched: 11. Sequenced sample: PBMCs. The chain is built from TRBV6-5 and TRBJ1-2, with 7 bases fitting TRBD1. This TCR derives from a woman aged 30 to 39 in good health and CMV-seronegative. CDR3 in DNA: TGTGCCAGCAGCCCGACAGGGAAGGGGACCTATGGCTACACCTTC. It yields the protein CASSPTGKGTYGYTF.